Only a few counts were recorded for the clone carrying this TCR beta chain. This specimen belongs to a study of PD-L1 blockade in urothelial cancer. At the level of the study: Starting in about 2014, patients were given atezolizumab (1,200 mg intravenously every 3 weeks). Investigators checked blood 3 weeks (second dose) and 6 weeks after treatment start. Reported median T cell count for blood samples was 140,000 to 150,000.

Synthetic templates analogous to TCR were spiked into all PCRs individually. The assay was immunoSEQ multiplex PCR, and TCRdb's table has in-frame clones only and misses some. The data show tens of thousands of clones, almost 90% seen once. Time point defined: pretreatment peripheral blood. This clonotype was sampled from a man in his fifties or sixties with urothelial cancer. The sequencing used PBMCs, collected around atezolizumab (anti-PD-L1) treatment.

DNA for the CDR3: TGTGCCAGCAGCCGAAAGGAGTACACCGGGGAGCTGTTTTTT. Protein sequence: CASSRKEYTGELFF. The gene calls are TRBV4-2 and TRBJ2-2, with no clear D. The CDR3 has 14 residues. CDR1 and CDR2 from the germline V gene are LGHNA and YNFKEQ. V gave up 4 bases and J gave up 3 bases, with 9 bases separating them.